Below, 8 T cell receptor beta chains from the same sample are listed, as sequenced in a study of shared clonotypes between healthy human individuals. The repertoire was sequenced with immunoSEQ multiplex PCR; TCRdb's copy has only in-frame clones and lacks some. This table holds over 700,000 clones, 72% found once. The specimen sequenced was memory CD4+ T cells sorted from blood. Subset denoted: CD45RA-negative fraction. The receptors here all came from a woman aged 25 to 45 in good health.

V usage is TRBV28 and J usage is TRBJ1-5, with D tentatively TRBD1 (5 bases). Germline V gene lookup returns CDR1 MDHEN and CDR2 SYDVKM. Trimming left V 3 bases short and J 0 bases short, with 18 bases between. The CDR3 is 18 residues long. CDR3 region: CASSFILLTAYSNQPQHF. The CDR3 bases are TGTGCCAGCAGTTTCATCCTCTTGACAGCTTATAGCAATCAGCCCCAGCATTTT.

Comment on this clone: Distinct nucleotide sequences in the sample also encode this CDR3. The chain employs TRBV30 and TRBJ2-7, with 7 bases matching TRBD2. V dropped 0 bases and J dropped 0; count of bases not matched to a gene: 2. This CDR3 is 14 amino acids long. Germline assignment: CDR1 GTSNPN and CDR2 SVGIG (reference sequence). CDR3 amino acids: CAWSVGGSSYEQYF. In DNA, the CDR3 is TGTGCCTGGAGTGTAGGCGGGAGCTCCTACGAGCAGTACTTC.

In this sample, this clone turned up a few times. The chain links TRBV7-2 to TRBJ2-3; 7 bases agree with TRBD2. There are 16 residues in the CDR3. Germline assignment: CDR1 SGHTA and CDR2 FQGNSA. The junction had 5 bases not matched to a gene; V was cut back by 2 bases and J by 0 bases. The CDR3 bases are TGTGCCAGCAGCTTACGAGGACTAGGTAGCACAGATACGCAGTATTTT. It is translated as CASSLRGLGSTDTQYF. Full variable domain (remainder filled in from reference TRBV7-2 and TRBJ2-3): GAGVSQSPSNKVTEKGKDVELRCDPISGHTALYWYRQSLGQGLEFLIYFQGNSAPDKSGLPSDRFSAERTGGSVSTLTIQRTQQEDSAVYLCASSLRGLGSTDTQYFGPGTRLTVL.

There are a few counts of this clone. The CDR3 sequence: CASSLWLTSGPYEQYF. The DNA for the CDR3 is TGTGCCAGCAGTTTATGGTTAACTAGCGGCCCCTACGAGCAGTACTTC. The chain links TRBV28 to TRBJ2-7, with 8 bases identical to TRBD2. V gave up 0 bases and J gave up 2 bases; unmatched junction bases: 6. Germline CDR1 MDHEN, CDR2 SYDVKM. The CDR3 extends over 16 amino acids.

In this sample, this clone turned up many times. This CDR3 reads CASSSQAFTSGGWLKGTDTQYF. CDR3 nucleotide sequence: TGCGCCAGCAGCTCCCAAGCTTTCACTAGCGGAGGATGGTTAAAGGGCACAGATACGCAGTATTTT. V usage is TRBV5-1 and J usage is TRBJ2-3, with TRBD2 identical over 8 bases. Trimming took 3 bases from V and 1 from J; bases not matched to a gene: 25. In germline, CDR1 is SGHRS, CDR2 YFSETQ. This CDR3 has 22 amino acids.

V and J are TRBV29-1 and TRBJ1-2; 8 positions agree with TRBD1. The CDR3 consists of 12 residues. Trimming at V came to 5 bases and at J to 8 bases, leaving 7 bases not matched to a gene. CDR1 is SQVTM and CDR2 is ANQGSEA in the germline V gene. The CDR3 is CSVYQGADGYTF. CDR3 in DNA: TGCAGCGTTTATCAGGGGGCGGACGGCTACACCTTC. The full variable domain, completed using reference TRBV29-1 and TRBJ1-2, is SAVISQKPSRDICQRGTSLTIQCQVDSQVTMMFWYRQQPGQSLTLIATANQGSEATYESGFVIDKFPISRPNLTFSTLTVSNMSPEDSSIYLCSVYQGADGYTFGSGTRLTVV.

J is TRBJ2-7 and V is TRBV10-3, with 7 bases fitting TRBD2. After removal of 10 bases from V and 1 base from J, the junction contained 10 bases not matched to a gene. CDR1 is ENHRY, CDR2 SYGVKD, per germline. CDR3 length equals 14 residues. The CDR3 loop is CATGEIGRSYEQYF. CDR3 coding DNA: TGTGCCACCGGGGAAATCGGGAGGTCCTACGAGCAGTACTTC.

This clone appeared once. The chain recombines TRBV20-1 with TRBJ1-1; D gene ambiguous. The CDR3 spans 11 residues. Germline V CDR1 and CDR2: DFQATT, SNEGSKA (reference sequence). The V end was cut by 0 bases, the J end by 10 bases, with 9 bases between. The CDR3 is CSARDVGGAFF. The CDR3 nucleotides read TGCAGTGCTAGAGATGTAGGCGGAGCTTTCTTT.